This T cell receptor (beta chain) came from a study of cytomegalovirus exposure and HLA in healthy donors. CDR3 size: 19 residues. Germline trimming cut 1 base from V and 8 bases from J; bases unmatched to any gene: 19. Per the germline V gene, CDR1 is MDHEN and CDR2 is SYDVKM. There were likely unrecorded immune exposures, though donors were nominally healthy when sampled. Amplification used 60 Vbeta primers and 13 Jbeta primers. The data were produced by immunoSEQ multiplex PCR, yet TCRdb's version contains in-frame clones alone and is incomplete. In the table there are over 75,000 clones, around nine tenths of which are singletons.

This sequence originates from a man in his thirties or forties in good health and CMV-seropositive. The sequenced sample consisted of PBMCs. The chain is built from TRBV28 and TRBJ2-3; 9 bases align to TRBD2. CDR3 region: CASSLSTPRRTSDGRTQYF. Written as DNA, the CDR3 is TGTGCCAGCAGTTTATCGACACCACGAAGGACTAGCGACGGTCGTACGCAGTATTTT.